This TCR beta chain is from a study of cytomegalovirus exposure and HLA in healthy donors. Turning to the study itself: Out of 150 million to 200 million T cells, an earlier analysis found around 110 million unique TCR beta sequences in total.

Primers for the PCR totalled 60 Vbeta and 13 Jbeta. Clones were read by immunoSEQ multiplex PCR, and TCRdb kept only the in-frame ones, dropping some. The data hold approximately 160,000 clones, with around 80% observed a single time. The ends lost 3 bases at V and 6 bases at J; junction bases unmatched: 4. This CDR3 region has 16 residues. CDR1 and CDR2 from the germline V gene are SNHLY and FYNNEI. This chain uses TRBV2 with TRBJ2-3; 15 bases line up with TRBD2. The sample consisted of PBMCs. The source is a woman between 35 and 50 years old in good health and CMV-seropositive. In DNA form, the CDR3 reads TGTGCCAGCAGTGAGGGACTAGCGGGGGGCCAGGATACGCAGTATTTT. It codes for CASSEGLAGGQDTQYF.